This passage covers 9 T cell receptor beta chains from one sample sequenced in a study of CD8 T cells in ankylosing spondylitis. Points from the study as a whole: A motif in TCR beta, a set of about eight highly homologous variants, appeared characteristic of ankylosing spondylitis blood.

Their antigen targets remain unknown. One entry per CDR3 protein, called by TCRdb with MiXCR from the 5' RACE reads. The sample carries under 250,000 distinct CDR3 sequences, about 7% recorded once. The sample was blood, either unsorted or a sorted T cell fraction (not recorded which). The receptors shown here come from a male donor with ankylosing spondylitis.

Written as DNA, the CDR3 is TGTGCCAGTCGCCCCGGGGGAGACCCGCAGTATTTT. As protein: CASRPGGDPQYF. This chain uses TRBV12-3 or TRBV12-4 with TRBJ2-3; tentative D call: TRBD2 (6 bases). The CDR3 consists of 12 residues. With 9 bases removed from V and 10 bases from J, the gap between germline ends came to 17 bases.

Many counts were recorded for this clonotype. The CDR3 region has the DNA TGTGCCAGCAGCTTAGCACAGGGGGTTCAGCCCCAGCATTTT. Amino acids: CASSLAQGVQPQHF. The chain has TRBV7-2 and TRBJ1-5; 8 bases are shared with TRBD1. CDR3 length: 14 residues. V lost 0 bases and J lost 6; bases outside the gene matches: 1. Germline CDR1 SGHTA, CDR2 FQGNSA. Full variable domain (rest looked up from reference TRBV7-2 and TRBJ1-5): GAGVSQSPSNKVTEKGKDVELRCDPISGHTALYWYRQSLGQGLEFLIYFQGNSAPDKSGLPSDRFSAERTGGSVSTLTIQRTQQEDSAVYLCASSLAQGVQPQHFGDGTRLSIL.

This chain links TRBV20-1 with TRBJ2-4, with D uncertain. The CDR3 contains 14 residues. Germline V lookup: CDR1 DFQATT, CDR2 SNEGSKA (reference sequence). V lost 0 bases to trimming and J lost 0 bases, with 6 bases between them. The CDR3 loop is CSARDYRAKNIQYF. The CDR3, as DNA: TGCAGTGCTAGAGATTACAGAGCCAAAAACATTCAGTACTTC.

This clonotype was detected many times. The chain joins TRBV5-6 to TRBJ2-7; D is possibly TRBD1 (5 bases). Trimming stripped 2 bases from V and 4 bases from J, with 10 bases between. CDR1 and CDR2 (germline): SGHDT, YYEEEE. This CDR3 has 13 residues. Here the CDR3 reads CASSLDSFYEQYF. The CDR3 DNA is TGTGCCAGCAGCTTAGACAGCTTTTACGAGCAGTACTTC.

At least ten counts were recorded for this clonotype. The genes are TRBV25-1 and TRBJ1-1, with TRBD1 as a possible D gene (5 bases). The CDR3 extends over 11 amino acids. The V end was cut by 7 bases, the J end by 7 bases, with 10 bases between. The germline V gene encodes CDR1 MGHDK and CDR2 SYGVNS. The CDR3 coding sequence is TGTGCCAGCACTCAGGGCGGTGAAGCTTTCTTT. Translation: CASTQGGEAFF.

The sample holds many counts of this clonotype. The CDR3 DNA sequence: TGTGCCAGCAGCTTAAGAGTTGAGACGGGCAAAAACACCATATATTTT. Residues: CASSLRVETGKNTIYF. The chain is built from TRBV13 and TRBJ1-3, with D hard to call. V was cut by 2 bases and J by 6 bases, with 17 bases left in between. The germline CDR1 and CDR2 sequences are PRHDT and FYEKMQ (reference sequence). The CDR3 is 16 amino acids.

This clonotype appeared a few times. This chain joins TRBV14 and TRBJ2-3; tentatively, D is TRBD2 (6 bases). V was clipped by 1 base and J by 0 bases, with 17 bases between them. In germline, CDR1 is SGHDN, CDR2 FVKESK. CDR3 length: 18 amino acids. The CDR3 here is CASSQGYSGESSTDTQYF. The CDR3 DNA is TGTGCCAGCAGCCAAGGGTACTCGGGGGAATCTAGCACAGATACGCAGTATTTT. Combining the CDR3 with reference TRBV14 and TRBJ2-3 gives the whole variable domain EAGVTQFPSHSVIEKGQTVTLRCDPISGHDNLYWYRRVMGKEIKFLLHFVKESKQDESGMPNNRFLAERTGGTYSTLKVQPAELEDSGVYFCASSQGYSGESSTDTQYFGPGTRLTVL.

This clonotype was found many times. This rearrangement joins TRBV29-1 to TRBJ2-3; D tentatively fits TRBD1 or TRBD2 (6 bases each). The CDR3 extends over 14 amino acids. V dropped 4 bases and J dropped 4 bases, with 15 bases sitting between them. Germline lookup yields CDR1 SQVTM and CDR2 ANQGSEA. The CDR3 loop reads CSVGFGGAPDTQYF. The CDR3 DNA follows: TGCAGCGTTGGTTTCGGGGGCGCGCCAGATACGCAGTATTTT.

The rearrangement uses TRBV24-1 and TRBJ2-3; D is uncertain. The germline CDR1 and CDR2 sequences are KGHDR and SFDVKD. CDR3 size: 15 residues. The ends were cut back, 0 bases at V and 0 bases at J, with 6 bases in the middle. Here the CDR3 DNA reads TGTGCCACCAGTGATTTGTACGGGAGCACAGATACGCAGTATTTT. Protein product: CATSDLYGSTDTQYF.